This TCR beta chain was observed in a study of early T cells in non-severe SARS-CoV-2 infection. The CDR3 is made up of 15 amino acids. V trimming: 6 bases; J trimming: 2 bases; junction bases outside the gene matches: 6. Germline V CDR1 and CDR2: MNHEY, SVGAGI. TCRdb passed the 5' RACE reads through MiXCR, listing each CDR3 protein once. The sample yields 60,000 to 70,000 distinct CDR3 sequences, roughly 5.7% seen once. At least ten counts were recorded for this clonotype. This receptor was identified in an adult who was a healthcare worker with PCR-confirmed SARS-CoV-2 infection or an uninfected control (not recorded which). The sample was whole blood, taken at baseline. The chain combines TRBV6-5 with TRBJ2-2; 7 bases fit TRBD1. Written as DNA, the CDR3 is TGTGCCAGCAGAAGACAGGGAATAAACACCGGGGAGCTGTTTTTT. Residues: CASRRQGINTGELFF.